A selection of T cell receptor beta chains follows, all from one sample in a study of T cells in Graves' hyperthyroidism and ophthalmopathy. TCRdb re-called the multiplex PCR reads with MiXCR, one entry per CDR3 protein. The sample records 500,000 to 650,000 distinct CDR3 sequences, about 20% being singletons. The sample taken for sequencing was blood. These receptors were obtained from a man aged 35 to 55 with Graves' ophthalmopathy. The CDR3 runs from the conserved cysteine through the conserved F or W. A D gene is named only where the DNA matches it firmly. Not all rows give a size; the values are once, few, many and, for expanded clones, a class.

CDR3aa | CDR3nt | v_gene | abundance | j_gene | d_gene
CASSDLTGTPLHF | TGTGCCAGCAGCGACCTGACAGGGACACCCCTCCACTTT | TRBV3-1 | few | TRBJ1-6 | TRBD1
CATQDRGNTDTQYF | TGTGCCACCCAGGACAGGGGAAACACAGATACGCAGTATTTT | TRBV15 | NA | TRBJ2-3 | TRBD1
CAWSGGQGLPNEKLFF | TGTGCCTGGAGTGGGGGGCAGGGCCTTCCTAATGAAAAACTGTTTTTT | TRBV30 | few | TRBJ1-4 | NA
CSAVGLAGVSYNEQFF | TGCAGTGCTGTAGGACTAGCGGGAGTCTCCTACAATGAGCAGTTCTTC | TRBV20-1 | NA | TRBJ2-1 | TRBD2
CSVSGGTGDQETQYF | TGCAGCGTCTCCGGGGGGACAGGAGACCAAGAGACCCAGTACTTC | TRBV29-1 | NA | TRBJ2-5 | NA
CASSFQRTDTQYF | TGCGCCAGCAGTTTCCAGCGCACAGATACGCAGTATTTT | TRBV5-1 | few | TRBJ2-3 | NA
CASSQRGSTDTQYF | TGTGCCAGCAGCCAACGGGGGAGCACAGATACGCAGTATTTT | TRBV3-1 | NA | TRBJ2-3 | NA
CSARSGGGKLFF | TGCAGTGCAAGATCAGGTGGGGGAAAACTGTTTTTT | TRBV20-1 | few | TRBJ1-4 | NA
CSVYFLARYNEQFF | TGCAGCGTTTATTTCCTAGCGAGATACAATGAGCAGTTCTTC | TRBV29-1 | NA | TRBJ2-1 | NA
CASRTPSTEGGGELFF | TGTGCCAGCAGGACCCCTAGCACGGAGGGGGGGGGGGAGCTGTTTTTT | TRBV28 | few | TRBJ2-2 | NA
CASSLIAGREQYF | TGTGCCAGCAGTCTGATAGCGGGGAGGGAGCAGTACTTC | TRBV6-4 | NA | TRBJ2-7 | TRBD2
CSATRLGEYGEQYF | TGCAGTGCTACCCGACTGGGAGAGTACGGAGAGCAGTACTTC | TRBV20-1 | NA | TRBJ2-7 | NA
CASSYRGVSSYEQYF | TGTGCCAGCAGTTACAGGGGTGTGAGCTCCTACGAGCAGTACTTC | TRBV12-3/TRBV12-4 | many | TRBJ2-7 | TRBD1
CASSEAGQGLGNEQFF | TGCGCCAGCAGTGAAGCCGGACAGGGACTAGGCAATGAGCAGTTCTTC | TRBV10-1 | NA | TRBJ2-1 | NA
CASSMGDAEAFF | TGTGCCAGTAGTATGGGGGACGCTGAAGCTTTCTTT | TRBV19 | few | TRBJ1-1 | NA
CASSRDRATGELFF | TGTGCCAGCAGCCGAGACAGGGCAACCGGGGAGCTGTTTTTT | TRBV7-3 | many | TRBJ2-2 | TRBD1
CASSGLRSYRELFF | TGTGCCAGCAGCGGACTGCGAAGTTACCGGGAGCTGTTTTTT | TRBV2 | once | TRBJ2-2 | NA
CASSGTADTQYF | TGCGCCAGCAGTGGGACGGCAGATACGCAGTATTTT | TRBV10-2 | many | TRBJ2-3 | NA
CASSFRVEQETQYF | TGTGCCAGCAGTTTTAGGGTTGAGCAAGAGACCCAGTACTTC | TRBV28 | many | TRBJ2-5 | NA
CASSSIGGVRGYTF | TGTGCCAGCAGTTCGATTGGGGGGGTGCGTGGCTACACCTTC | TRBV12-3/TRBV12-4 | NA | TRBJ1-2 | NA
CASSLVEVSGELFF | TGTGCCAGCAGCTTAGTGGAGGTCTCCGGGGAGCTGTTTTTT | TRBV7-2 | NA | TRBJ2-2 | NA
CASSQSSYEQYF | TGTGCCAGCAGCCAAAGCTCCTACGAGCAGTACTTC | TRBV3-1 | many | TRBJ2-7 | NA
CASSLPASGITGELFF | TGTGCCAGCAGTTTACCGGCTAGCGGGATCACCGGGGAGCTGTTTTTT | TRBV28 | few | TRBJ2-2 | TRBD2
CASSSETGGTSGTYEQYF | TGTGCCAGCAGCTCAGAGACAGGGGGCACATCTGGAACCTACGAGCAGTACTTC | TRBV5-6 | NA | TRBJ2-7 | TRBD1
CASSYALDGHGYNEQFF | TGTGCCAGCAGCTACGCTCTTGACGGCCATGGCTACAATGAGCAGTTCTTC | TRBV11-2 | many | TRBJ2-1 | NA
CSASLDLLYGYTF | TGCAGTGCTAGCCTTGACCTTCTCTATGGCTACACCTTC | TRBV20-1 | few | TRBJ1-2 | NA
CASSSYRTGTKETQYF | TGTGCCAGCAGCTCTTACCGGACAGGGACTAAAGAGACCCAGTACTTC | TRBV11-2 | NA | TRBJ2-5 | NA
CAWSEGGTPLHF | TGTGCCTGGAGTGAAGGGGGTACACCCCTCCACTTT | TRBV30 | many | TRBJ1-6 | NA
CASSFGGFGRGGDTQYF | TGTGCCAGCAGCTTCGGGGGATTTGGCCGGGGGGGGGATACGCAGTATTTT | TRBV7-2 | many | TRBJ2-3 | TRBD2
CARWTGRPPSTDTQYF | TGTGCCAGGTGGACAGGGCGACCCCCTAGCACAGATACGCAGTATTTT | TRBV6-2/TRBV6-3 | NA | TRBJ2-3 | TRBD1
CASSYYPGRDYTF | TGTGCCAGCAGTTACTATCCCGGGAGGGACTACACCTTC | TRBV6-2/TRBV6-3 | NA | TRBJ1-2 | NA